Listed below are T cell receptor beta chains from one sample, sequenced in a study of low-dose radiotherapy and immunotherapy resistance in tumors. TCRdb ran MiXCR on the reads and lists one entry per CDR3 protein. The table lists tens of thousands of distinct CDR3 sequences, more than 20% of them singletons. The sequenced sample was PBMCs, obtained before treatment. Receptor source: a male donor with rectosigmoid adenocarcinoma. The CDR3 runs from the conserved cysteine through the conserved F or W. D genes are given only for firm matches. The size entry is marked missing in some rows and otherwise reads once, few, many or a size class.

j_gene | v_gene | d_gene | abundance | CDR3nt | CDR3aa
TRBJ1-6 | TRBV20-1 | NA | many | TGCAGTGCTCCGTTGATGAGGGCAGGGGATAATTCACCCCTCCACTTT | CSAPLMRAGDNSPLHF
TRBJ1-5 | TRBV28 | NA | many | TGTGCCAGCAGTTTAAACGGCCAGGGGCCCCAGCATTTT | CASSLNGQGPQHF
TRBJ2-6 | TRBV11-2 | NA | NA | TGTGCCAGCAGCGCCCGGGTGGGAGGTTTAGGGGCCAAGGTCCTGACTTTC | CASSARVGGLGAKVLTF
TRBJ2-3 | TRBV29-1 | NA | many | TGCAGCGTAACGGGAACCGGCCCCGATACGCAGTATTTT | CSVTGTGPDTQYF
TRBJ2-7 | TRBV7-9 | TRBD2 | NA | TGTGCCAGCAGCTCAACTGTAGCGGGGGGGCGCGAGCAGTACTTC | CASSSTVAGGREQYF
TRBJ2-3 | TRBV5-4 | NA | NA | TGTGCCACCCAAGGGGGGTGGAGCACAGATACGCAGTATTTT | CATQGGWSTDTQYF
TRBJ1-5 | TRBV27 | TRBD1 | many | TGTGCCAGCAGCCACAGGGGAGGAGGAAATCAGCCCCAGCATTTT | CASSHRGGGNQPQHF
TRBJ1-4 | TRBV5-1 | NA | NA | TGCGCCAGCAGCCCCGGGACCGCAAATGAAAAACTGTTTTTT | CASSPGTANEKLFF
TRBJ2-5 | TRBV20-1 | TRBD1 | few | TGCAGTGCTCCCTTGACAGGGAAAGAGACCCAGTACTTC | CSAPLTGKETQYF
TRBJ1-5 | TRBV25-1 | NA | many | TGTGCCAGCAGTGAATATAGCGGCAATCAGCCCCAGCATTTT | CASSEYSGNQPQHF
TRBJ2-7 | TRBV6-8 | NA | few | TGTGCCAGCAGTCCGGCGACGGCTAGCGAGCAGTACTTC | CASSPATASEQYF
TRBJ2-2 | TRBV7-2 | TRBD2 | many | TGTGCCAGCAGCGGTTCGAGCGGGGGGACGAACACCGGGGAGCTGTTTTTT | CASSGSSGGTNTGELFF
TRBJ1-1 | TRBV10-1 | TRBD1 | many | TGCGCCAGCAGTGAGTCGGGACAGGGGATAACTGAAGCTTTCTTT | CASSESGQGITEAFF
TRBJ1-1 | TRBV4-1 | NA | NA | TGCGCCAGCAGCGACCTTGGGAAACATGGGAAGGACACTGAAGCTTTCTTT | CASSDLGKHGKDTEAFF
TRBJ2-3 | TRBV25-1 | TRBD1 | NA | TGTGCCAGCACGGGACAGACAAGCACAGATACGCAGTATTTT | CASTGQTSTDTQYF
TRBJ2-1 | TRBV14 | NA | many | TGTGCCAGCAGCCACATGCATGCCGTAAATGAGCAGTTCTTC | CASSHMHAVNEQFF
TRBJ2-7 | TRBV27 | NA | NA | TGTGCCAGCAGTGCTCAGTGGGGCGAGCAGTACTTC | CASSAQWGEQYF
TRBJ2-2 | TRBV12-3/TRBV12-4 | NA | many | TGTGCCAGCAGTAAATCCGGGACTCCAAACACCGGGGAGCTGTTTTTT | CASSKSGTPNTGELFF
TRBJ1-2 | TRBV5-1 | NA | NA | TGCGCCAGCAGCTTGGAAGGCAATGGCTACACCTTC | CASSLEGNGYTF
TRBJ1-2 | TRBV12-3/TRBV12-4 | NA | NA | TGTGCCAGCAGCCCTAGTACAGGGACGGGTTATGGCTGCACCTTC | CASSPSTGTGYGCTF
TRBJ2-7 | TRBV7-2 | NA | many | TGTGCCAGCAGCCCCCAACGGGCGGTCGACGAGCAGTACTTC | CASSPQRAVDEQYF
TRBJ2-7 | TRBV6-6 | TRBD1 | NA | TGTGCCAGCAGTAGACCCGGGACAGGGTACTACGAGCAGTACTTC | CASSRPGTGYYEQYF
TRBJ1-5 | TRBV15 | NA | many | TGTGCCACCAGCACAAGGGGTCAGCCCCAGCATTTT | CATSTRGQPQHF
TRBJ2-6 | TRBV20-1 | NA | many | TGCAGTGCCCTTAGCGGCTCTGGGGCCAACGTCCTGACTTTC | CSALSGSGANVLTF
TRBJ2-7 | TRBV6-2/TRBV6-3 | NA | few | TGTGCCAGCAGTGCAAACCAGGGTGAGCAGTACTTC | CASSANQGEQYF
TRBJ2-3 | TRBV7-2 | NA | many | TGTGCCAGCGGGAGGGACAGTAGCACAGATACGCAGTATTTT | CASGRDSSTDTQYF
TRBJ1-1 | TRBV7-2 | TRBD1 | NA | TGTGCCAGCAGCCGGACAGGGGGTCCAGCTTTCTTT | CASSRTGGPAFF
TRBJ2-3 | TRBV29-1 | NA | NA | TGCAGCGTTGGTCCCTCTCTGCAGGATACGCAGTATTTT | CSVGPSLQDTQYF
TRBJ2-5 | TRBV2 | NA | many | TGTGCCAGCAGTAGAGCGACCCAAGAGACCCAGTACTTC | CASSRATQETQYF
TRBJ1-4 | TRBV11-2 | NA | NA | TGTGCCAGCAGCACCCGGGTCGGACCGAATGAAAAACTGTTTTTT | CASSTRVGPNEKLFF
TRBJ1-4 | TRBV27 | NA | many | TGTGCCAGCAGTTCACAGGGTGGAGTAACTAATGAAAAACTGTTTTTT | CASSSQGGVTNEKLFF
TRBJ2-1 | TRBV27 | TRBD2 | many | TGTGCCAGCACCCGCCGGGTAGCGGGAGTGGATGAGCAGTTCTTC | CASTRRVAGVDEQFF
TRBJ2-4 | TRBV11-2 | NA | many | TGTGCCAGCAGCTCACGACAGGTGATAGCCAAAAACATTCAGTACTTC | CASSSRQVIAKNIQYF
TRBJ1-3 | TRBV28 | NA | NA | TGTGCCAGCATCTCGGTGGCGGGTAGCTCTGGAAACACCATATATTTT | CASISVAGSSGNTIYF
TRBJ2-2 | TRBV6-4 | NA | few | NA | CASSKTGTVVSGELFFFFF
TRBJ2-1 | TRBV18 | TRBD2 | many | TGTGCCAGCTCACCATGGACTAGCGGACTAAATGAGCAGTTCTTC | CASSPWTSGLNEQFF
TRBJ2-3 | TRBV7-3 | TRBD1 | many | TGTGCCAGCAGGACGACAGGGACCACAGATACGCAGTATTTT | CASRTTGTTDTQYF
TRBJ2-1 | TRBV19 | TRBD2 | many | TGTGCCAGTAGTATAGACACCCCTAGCGGGCCTTACAATGAGCAGTTCTTC | CASSIDTPSGPYNEQFF
TRBJ2-3 | TRBV7-3 | NA | many | TGTGCCAGCAGCTTAGTCGGGCCACCCCCGGATACGCAGTATTTT | CASSLVGPPPDTQYF
TRBJ2-7 | TRBV6-2/TRBV6-3 | NA | NA | TGTGCCAGCAGTTCCGCCCCCTGGGAGCAGTACTTC | CASSSAPWEQYF
TRBJ1-6 | TRBV19 | NA | many | TGTGCCAGTAACCCGGTCGTGACAGCGAAAAATTCACCCCTCCACTTT | CASNPVVTAKNSPLHF
TRBJ1-5 | TRBV27 | NA | many | TGTGCCAGCAGTTTACAGGCCACCGGTGGCAATCAGCCCCAGCATTTT | CASSLQATGGNQPQHF
TRBJ1-1 | TRBV5-1 | NA | many | TGCGCCAGCAGCCCTCCCGGGAACACTGAAGCTTTCTTT | CASSPPGNTEAFF
TRBJ2-7 | TRBV5-1 | TRBD2 | many | TGCGCCAGCAGCCCGAGAGGACTAGCGGGGCTCCTGAATCGGCCCCACGAGCAGTACTTC | CASSPRGLAGLLNRPHEQYF
TRBJ1-2 | TRBV6-4 | TRBD1 | NA | TGTGCCAGCAGTGACGGAGGGGGGACAGGGGATGGCTACACCTTC | CASSDGGGTGDGYTF
TRBJ1-1 | TRBV12-3/TRBV12-4 | TRBD1 | many | TGTGCCAGCAGTCCAACGGGACAGATGAACACTGAAGCTTTCTTT | CASSPTGQMNTEAFF
TRBJ2-7 | TRBV28 | TRBD1 | many | TGTGCCAGCAGGGGTACCGGGACAGGGGTTTACGAGCAGTACTTC | CASRGTGTGVYEQYF